These T cell receptor beta chains were read from a single sample in a study of human T cells and chemical hapten exposure. TCRdb called the RACE reads again in MiXCR, with one record for every CDR3 protein. The sample lists some 60,000 distinct CDR3 sequences, 9.5% to 15% occurring once. Sequences were derived from whole blood, sampled in connection with sensitization to the hapten diphenylcyclopropenone (DPC). The receptors were gathered from a man younger than 40 with alopecia areata. Some clones in this sample may be carry-over from other donors' samples. Each CDR3 is given with its conserved first and last residue. Rows give clone size only sometimes, using once, few, many, or a class for an expanded clone.

abundance,v_gene,j_gene,CDR3aa
few,TRBV9,TRBJ1-1,CASSLEWTGDEVFF
many,TRBV7-8,TRBJ2-2,CASSRGGNTGELFF
NA,TRBV14,TRBJ1-1,CASSLDGPGEAFF
few,TRBV7-9,TRBJ1-2,CASSPERPLGGYTF
many,TRBV30,TRBJ1-4,CAWRAGTGGVNEKLFF
few,TRBV3-1,TRBJ1-1,CASRSAGVNTEAFF
many,TRBV11-2,TRBJ2-3,CASRVRGADTQYF
NA,TRBV19,TRBJ2-1,CASSILAGLYYKEQFF
many,TRBV6-5,TRBJ1-5,CASSYSTLGTQHF
NA,TRBV5-1,TRBJ2-7,CASSLAGNIGQGDEQYF
few,TRBV3-1,TRBJ2-7,CASSQVLGGWGIEQYF
many,TRBV5-5,TRBJ2-6,CASSFRGAPHSGANVLTF
many,TRBV5-1,TRBJ2-7,CASSLNGQALAYEQYF
many,TRBV2,TRBJ1-6,CASPRQGRNSPLHF
few,TRBV29-1,TRBJ1-3,CSVDRESSGNTIYF
few,TRBV9,TRBJ2-5,CASSAFKGETQYF
many,TRBV10-3,TRBJ2-3,CAISDSSGGATDTQYF
many,TRBV6-2/TRBV6-3,TRBJ2-7,CASSYSRDYSYEQYF
many,TRBV7-3,TRBJ2-7,CASSSVSREQREQYF
many,TRBV28,TRBJ1-5,CASSFFRGGGNQPQHF
NA,TRBV27,TRBJ2-7,CASSRLGQGVHEQYF
NA,TRBV10-1,TRBJ2-6,CASREHSSGANVLTF
many,TRBV20-1,TRBJ2-7,CSARGTQSYYEQYF
NA,TRBV5-1,TRBJ2-2,CASSMDRANTGELFF
few,TRBV20-1,TRBJ2-7,CSARSVLLAYEQYF
few,TRBV5-1,TRBJ2-7,CASSPARSISYEQYF
few,TRBV25-1,TRBJ2-1,CASSEFRDEQFF
NA,TRBV5-6,TRBJ1-1,CASSFPLGSEAFF
few,TRBV7-6,TRBJ2-3,CASSLTGTPLDTQYF
NA,TRBV7-7,TRBJ2-2,CASSSKTGPGELFF
NA,TRBV3-1,TRBJ1-6,CASSQDGTGNSPLHF
many,TRBV11-2,TRBJ1-5,CASSLGRFRGNQPQHF
few,TRBV12-3/TRBV12-4,TRBJ2-2,CASSLAVTGELFF
NA,TRBV25-1,TRBJ1-5,CASTHHRGLQPQHF
NA,TRBV6-2/TRBV6-3,TRBJ2-7,CASSYSTGGVRQYF
many,TRBV5-1,TRBJ1-2,CASSLATTGNYGYTF
many,TRBV24-1,TRBJ2-3,CATSAGQASTDTQYF
many,TRBV6-1,TRBJ2-1,CASSPQGWTGAYNEQFF
NA,TRBV7-2,TRBJ2-7,CASSLQWAYSYEQYF
NA,TRBV7-9,TRBJ2-3,CASSWSDWGTDTQYF
NA,TRBV7-9,TRBJ1-1,CASSLIGQPFMNTEAFF
NA,TRBV3-1,TRBJ1-2,CASSHNVYGYTF
many,TRBV28,TRBJ1-3,CASSLTPGNTIYF
NA,TRBV7-6,TRBJ1-4,CASSFTGASNEKLFF
few,TRBV2,TRBJ1-1,CASSESPNTEAFF
NA,TRBV28,TRBJ2-1,CASSLGQNTYNEQFF
few,TRBV10-3,TRBJ2-7,CAISDPREVSPYEQYF
many,TRBV3-1,TRBJ2-7,CASSGGSYEQYF
NA,TRBV4-3,TRBJ1-1,CASSQLTGSNTEAFF